Described below is a single TCR beta chain sequence and its context. Its antigen is still unknown. The source of the sample is a study of CD8 T cells in Susac syndrome. Study observations and caveats: Peak Susac CD8+ clonal expansion was seen in TEMRA cells and active patients.

The RNA, about 0.5 to 1 ug, was put through reverse transcription using random hexamers. Using its own MiXCR run on the immunoSEQ multiplex PCR reads, TCRdb lists one record per CDR3 protein. The table shows 150,000 to 200,000 distinct CDR3 sequences, with over 90% occurring only once. There are 13 residues in the CDR3. The germline CDR1 and CDR2 sequences are DFQATT and SNEGSKA (reference sequence). V was clipped by 6 bases and J by 2 bases; unmatched bases: 4. The chain couples TRBV20-1 to TRBJ1-3; 7 bases are a match to TRBD1. The sequenced sample consisted of CD8+ T cells from PBMCs. The receptor's source is a human donor with Susac syndrome. CDR3 nucleotides: TGCAGTGCCAGGGGGACAGCTGGAAACACCATATATTTT. Protein: CSARGTAGNTIYF.